Listed below are T cell receptor beta chains from one sample, sequenced in a study of T cell repertoires in cytomegalovirus infection. For these receptors, no antigen is known. Using its own MiXCR run on the reads, TCRdb lists one record per CDR3 protein. The sample lists a few hundred thousand distinct CDR3 sequences, about 33% occurring once. Sequenced here: cultured PBMCs, sampled from culture after CMV antigen stimulation. Receptors originate from a human donor in good health (CMV status not recorded). Some clones in this sample may be carry-over from other donors' samples. CDR3s include the opening cysteine and the closing phenylalanine or tryptophan. A D gene is named only where the DNA matches it firmly. Size values are once, few and many counts, or a class for expanded clones, and some rows have none.

v_call	d_call	clone_size	j_call	cdr3_nt	cdr3_aa
TRBV4-3	NA	NA	TRBJ2-6	TGCGCCAGCAGCCAAGATCGGGGTAGGGAGGCTGGGGCCAACGTCCTGACTTTC	CASSQDRGREAGANVLTF
TRBV7-8	NA	many	TRBJ1-2	TGTGCCAGCAGCTTAGGTCGTCTTAACTATGGCTACACCTTC	CASSLGRLNYGYTF
TRBV20-1	TRBD1	NA	TRBJ2-5	TGCAGTGCTAGAGATCAAACAGGGGTATTCGGGGAGACCCAGTACTTC	CSARDQTGVFGETQYF
TRBV7-9	NA	NA	TRBJ2-3	TGTGCCAGCAGCTCAGGCGAGCAGGCCAGCACAGATACGCAGTATTTT	CASSSGEQASTDTQYF
TRBV7-9	NA	many	TRBJ1-5	TGTGCCAGCAGCTTAGTACTCAGGGGACGCAATCAGCCCCAGCATTTT	CASSLVLRGRNQPQHF
TRBV6-2/TRBV6-3	NA	NA	TRBJ2-2	TGTGCCAGCAGGCCAAGCCGAACGGGGACCGGGGAGCTGTTTTTT	CASRPSRTGTGELFF
TRBV7-2	NA	many	TRBJ1-1	TGTGCCAGCAGCTTAGTCCCCCTTGCGAACACTGAAGCTTTCTTT	CASSLVPLANTEAFF
TRBV6-1	NA	many	TRBJ1-1	TGTGCCAGCAGAACCGGGAAGAACACTGAAGCTTTCTTT	CASRTGKNTEAFF
TRBV7-2	TRBD1	NA	TRBJ2-5	TGTGCCAGCAGCTTGGGGATAAGGGGGCGCGTAGGGACCCAGTACTTC	CASSLGIRGRVGTQYF
TRBV6-5	TRBD2	NA	TRBJ2-1	TGTGCCAGCAGTTATGGCGGGAGTCAAAATGAGCAGTTCTTC	CASSYGGSQNEQFF
TRBV19	NA	few	TRBJ2-1	TGTGCCAGTAAAGGGGGGGAATTGAATGAGCAGTTCTTC	CASKGGELNEQFF
TRBV6-2/TRBV6-3	TRBD2	once	TRBJ2-1	TGTGCCAGCAGCCCAACCCTAGCGGGAGGCAATGAGCAGTTCTTC	CASSPTLAGGNEQFF
TRBV12-3/TRBV12-4	NA	NA	TRBJ2-5	TGTGCCAGCAGTCCGAAGGACTTACAAGAGACCCAGTACTTC	CASSPKDLQETQYF
TRBV7-9	NA	NA	TRBJ2-3	TGTGCCAGCACTGGGACCGTCACAGATACGCAGTATTTT	CASTGTVTDTQYF
TRBV6-1	TRBD2	once	TRBJ2-3	TGTGCCAGCAGTGTAGCGGGAGGATCGGATACGCAGTATTTT	CASSVAGGSDTQYF
TRBV7-2	NA	few	TRBJ2-7	TGTGCCAGCAGCCCGGGCCCAATCCTCCCCGAGCAGTACTTC	CASSPGPILPEQYF
TRBV24-1	NA	few	TRBJ2-2	TGTGCCACCAGGAGGGCCAAGACCGGGGAGCTGTTTTTT	CATRRAKTGELFF
TRBV29-1	NA	few	TRBJ1-1	TGCAGCGTTCTTCCCGGCAGGGCTACTGAAGCTTTCTTT	CSVLPGRATEAFF
TRBV4-2	NA	many	TRBJ1-1	TGTGCCAGCAGCCAAGTTGACACTGAAGCTTTCTTT	CASSQVDTEAFF
TRBV6-5	NA	NA	TRBJ2-7	TGTGCCAGCAGTTATTGGACAGGGACTACGATCTACGAGCAGTACTTC	CASSYWTGTTIYEQYF
TRBV6-2/TRBV6-3	NA	many	TRBJ1-5	TGTGCCAGAGAAACCCATAGCAATCAGCCCCAGCATTTT	CARETHSNQPQHF
TRBV6-5	TRBD1	NA	TRBJ1-2	TGTGCCAGCAGGTCCGGGACAGATGGCTACACCTTC	CASRSGTDGYTF
TRBV12-5	NA	NA	TRBJ1-1	TGTGCTAGTGGTTTTCAGGTGGTCACTGAAGCTTTCTTT	CASGFQVVTEAFF
TRBV29-1	TRBD2	NA	TRBJ2-5	TGCAGCGTTGGCCACTCGACTAGCGGGAGAGAGACCCAGTACTTC	CSVGHSTSGRETQYF
TRBV19	TRBD1	NA	TRBJ1-5	TGTGCCAGTAGTATGGACTCCGGACAGGTTGGTCAGCCCCAGCATTTT	CASSMDSGQVGQPQHF
TRBV12-3/TRBV12-4	NA	many	TRBJ2-3	TGTGCCAGCAGTTTAGGGCAGGGTCTCTCCACAGATACGCAGTATTTT	CASSLGQGLSTDTQYF
TRBV6-8	NA	few	TRBJ1-5	TGTGCCAGCACTTCGGGATCGTCTCAGCCCCAGCATTTT	CASTSGSSQPQHF
TRBV6-1	NA	NA	TRBJ2-3	TGTGCCAGCAGTCTCCTAATCTCAGATACGCAGTATTTT	CASSLLISDTQYF
TRBV6-1	NA	NA	TRBJ2-3	TGTGCCAGCAGAGAGACGGGTACGCAGTATTTT	CASRETGTQYF
TRBV5-1	TRBD2	NA	TRBJ2-1	TGCGCCAGCAGCCCCGGACTAGCGGGAGGTTTGGGCTACAATGAGCAGTTCTTC	CASSPGLAGGLGYNEQFF
TRBV7-8	NA	few	TRBJ2-7	TGTGCCAGCAGCCCGCGGGACAGACAACACTACGAGCAGTACTTC	CASSPRDRQHYEQYF
TRBV6-2/TRBV6-3	NA	NA	TRBJ2-2	TGTGCCAGCAGTAAGCCCCGGTGGGGGGCGAACACCGGGGAGCTGTTTTTT	CASSKPRWGANTGELFF
TRBV28	TRBD1	NA	TRBJ2-5	TGTGCCAGCAGTTTCCGTTTACCGGGGACAGGGTACGACGCAGTGGAGACCCAGTACTTC	CASSFRLPGTGYDAVETQYF
TRBV6-1	TRBD1	NA	TRBJ2-1	TGTGCCGGACAGAGGACAGGGAACAATGAGCAGTTCTTC	CAGQRTGNNEQFF